This T cell receptor beta chain is from a study of blood T cell repertoires in COVID-19. Study context: Sites across the United States, Italy and Spain contributed samples from acute and convalescent COVID-19.

Clones were sequenced by immunoSEQ multiplex PCR, and TCRdb holds only the in-frame ones, with some missing. The table has over 250,000 clones, about nine tenths seen once. The Seattle patients joined while their infection was active and were tracked longitudinally afterward. J gave up 0 bases and V 1 base, and 5 bases lay outside the gene matches. The germline V gene has CDR1 SGHRS and CDR2 YFSETQ. CDR3 length: 18 amino acids. Sequencing was performed on peripheral blood. The chain carries TRBV5-1 and TRBJ1-3; 12 bases fit TRBD1. The TCR originated in a woman in her 30s with COVID-19, enrolled during active disease. This chain's CDR3 is CASSLRGTGGRSGNTIYF. The CDR3 DNA sequence: TGCGCCAGCAGCTTGAGAGGGACAGGGGGCCGCTCTGGAAACACCATATATTTT. Combining the CDR3 with reference TRBV5-1 and TRBJ1-3 gives the whole variable domain KAGVTQTPRYLIKTRGQQVTLSCSPISGHRSVSWYQQTPGQGLQFLFEYFSETQRNKGNFPGRFSGRQFSNSRSEMNVSTLELGDSALYLCASSLRGTGGRSGNTIYFGEGSWLTVV.